Following are 11 T cell receptor beta chains from one sample sequenced in a study of read filtering for tumor transcriptome and immune sequencing. The library was built from about 370 ng RNA with molecular barcoded adaptors for alpha/delta and beta/gamma chains. TCRdb processed the reads anew with MiXCR; each CDR3 protein has one entry. The table has about 46,000 distinct CDR3 sequences, 20% seen once. What was sequenced was a population of CD138-negative cells sorted from bone marrow. Receptor source: a donor aged 40 or older with multiple myeloma.

There are a few counts of this clonotype. The genes are TRBV20-1 and TRBJ2-7; D call uncertain. Trimming cost V 3 bases and J 0 bases, with 12 bases left between them. The CDR3 contains 14 residues. Germline CDR1 and CDR2: DFQATT and SNEGSKA (reference sequence). This CDR3 reads CSASIGASSYEQYF. The CDR3 DNA is TGCAGTGCTAGTATAGGCGCGAGCTCCTACGAGCAGTACTTC.

The chain links TRBV27 to TRBJ2-1, with D possibly matching TRBD1 (6 bases). Trimming pared 5 bases from V and 8 bases from J, leaving 28 bases between. The CDR3 sequence is 18 residues long. The germline V gene encodes CDR1 MNHEY and CDR2 SMNVEV (reference sequence). The CDR3 loop is CASSLRGRATGLIYEQFF. The CDR3 DNA reads as TGTGCCAGCAGTCTTAGGGGCAGGGCGACAGGATTAATCTATGAGCAGTTCTTC.

For this clonotype: This may arise from a read error, as a much more abundant clone is one base away. The rearrangement joins TRBV30 to TRBJ2-7; 8 bases are a match to TRBD1. CDR1 and CDR2 from the germline V gene are GTSNPN and SVGIG (reference sequence). This CDR3 is 12 amino acids long. CDR3: CAWSRGHYEQCF. The DNA of the CDR3 is TGTGCCTGGTCCAGGGGGCACTACGAGCAGTGCTTC. Looking up the rest from reference TRBV30 and TRBJ2-7 gives the full variable domain: SQTIHQWPATLVQPVGSPLSLECTVEGTSNPNLYWYRQAAGRGLQLLFYSVGIGQISSEVPQNLSASRPQDRQFILSSKKLLLSDSGFYLCAWSRGHYEQCFGPGTRLTVT.

The sample holds one count of this clonotype. At one boundary the junction diverges from the germline segment, which might be a read error. The gene calls are TRBV18 and TRBJ2-1; tentatively, D is TRBD1 or TRBD2 (5 bases each). This CDR3 is 11 amino acids long. The germline V gene encodes CDR1 KGHSH and CDR2 LQKENI. The CDR3 DNA follows: TGTGCCAGCTCTCCAAGAGGGGAGCAGTCCTTC. It encodes CASSPRGEQSF.

This clonotype has ten or more counts. The genes are TRBV4-2 and TRBJ1-6, with D possibly being TRBD1 (6 bases). Trimming took off 6 bases at V and 7 bases at J, with 10 bases between the two ends. Germline CDR1 reads LGHNA; CDR2 reads YNFKEQ. This CDR3 has 13 amino acids. In DNA, the CDR3 is TGTGCCAGCAGAATGGGGGCGAATTCACCCCTCCACTTT. This encodes CASRMGANSPLHF.

This clonotype was seen at least ten times. This chain links TRBV29-1 with TRBJ2-5, with TRBD1 identical over 7 bases. CDR1 is SQVTM, CDR2 ANQGSEA, per germline. Trimming cost V 6 bases and J 1 base; bases outside gene matches: 5. The CDR3 consists of 13 residues. The chain's CDR3 is CSVDRILQETQYF. CDR3 bases: TGCAGCGTGGACAGGATTCTCCAAGAGACCCAGTACTTC. The whole variable domain, remainder taken from reference TRBV29-1 and TRBJ2-5, is SAVISQKPSRDICQRGTSLTIQCQVDSQVTMMFWYRQQPGQSLTLIATANQGSEATYESGFVIDKFPISRPNLTFSTLTVSNMSPEDSSIYLCSVDRILQETQYFGPGTRLLVL.

This clonotype was counted ten times or more. This chain links TRBV2 with TRBJ2-5; no reliable D call. The CDR3 runs to 13 residues. Germline V lookup: CDR1 SNHLY, CDR2 FYNNEI. Deletions cut 3 bases from V and 5 bases from J, with 10 bases between. This CDR3 reads CASSEDLWETQYF. The CDR3 nucleotides read TGTGCCAGCAGTGAGGACCTGTGGGAGACCCAGTACTTC.

Note on this clonotype: This clone may be a read error of a much larger clone one base away. V and J are TRBV10-3 and TRBJ2-6; TRBD2 is a possible D gene (6 bases). CDR1 is ENHRY, CDR2 SYGVKD, per germline. This CDR3 contains 15 residues. Trimming cost V 3 bases and J 0 bases, with 6 bases left between them. CDR3: CAISDGSSGANVLTF. As DNA, the CDR3 is TGTGCCATCAGTGACGGGAGCTCTGGGGCCAACGTCCTGACTTTC.

Ten or more counts support this clonotype. The J gene is TRBJ2-5, the V gene TRBV20-1, with 7 positions matching TRBD2. The CDR3 contains 14 residues. V was pared by 3 bases and J by 2 bases, with 6 bases of the junction left unmatched. Germline V lookup: CDR1 DFQATT, CDR2 SNEGSKA (reference sequence). CDR3 sequence reads: CSASPTGGQETQYF. CDR3 sequence (DNA): TGCAGTGCTAGCCCCACGGGGGGACAAGAGACCCAGTACTTC.

The sample holds many counts of this clonotype. This chain uses TRBV11-2 with TRBJ2-1; D is ambiguous. The CDR3 sequence is 14 residues long. The germline V and J ends were trimmed by 2 bases and 6 bases, with 11 bases remaining between them. The germline V gene has CDR1 SGHAT and CDR2 FQNNGV. The CDR3 bases are TGTGCCAGCAGCTTATCGGCTAGTTTCAATGAGCAGTTCTTC. Residues: CASSLSASFNEQFF.

This clonotype has just one count. The chain combines TRBV29-1 with TRBJ2-1; 13 bases fit TRBD2. Germline loops: CDR1 SQVTM, CDR2 ANQGSEA. Trimming at V came to 7 bases and at J to 8 bases, leaving 11 bases not matched to a gene. The length of the CDR3 is 15 residues. Here the CDR3 reads CSARLAGGLGDEQFF. DNA of the CDR3: TGCAGCGCCCGACTAGCGGGAGGTCTGGGTGATGAGCAGTTCTTC.